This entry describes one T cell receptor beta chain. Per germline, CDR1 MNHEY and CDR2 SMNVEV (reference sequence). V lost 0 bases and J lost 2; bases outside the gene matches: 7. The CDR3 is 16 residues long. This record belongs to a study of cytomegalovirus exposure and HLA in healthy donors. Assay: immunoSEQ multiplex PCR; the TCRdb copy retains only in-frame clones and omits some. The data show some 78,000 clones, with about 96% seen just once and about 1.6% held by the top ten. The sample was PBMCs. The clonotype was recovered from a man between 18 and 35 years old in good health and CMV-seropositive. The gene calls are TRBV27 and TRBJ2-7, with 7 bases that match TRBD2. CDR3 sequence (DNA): TGTGCCAGCAGTTTATCGGGAGGACTAGGGACCTACGAGCAGTACTTC. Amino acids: CASSLSGGLGTYEQYF.